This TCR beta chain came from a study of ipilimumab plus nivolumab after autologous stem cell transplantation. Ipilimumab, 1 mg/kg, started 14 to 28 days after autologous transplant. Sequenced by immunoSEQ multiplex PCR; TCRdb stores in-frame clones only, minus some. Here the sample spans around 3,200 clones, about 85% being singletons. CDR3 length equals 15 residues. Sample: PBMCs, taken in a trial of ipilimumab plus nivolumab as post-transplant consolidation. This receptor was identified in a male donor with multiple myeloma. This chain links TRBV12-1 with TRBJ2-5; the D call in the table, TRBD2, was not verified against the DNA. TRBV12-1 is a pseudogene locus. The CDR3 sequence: CASSFAVILEETQYF. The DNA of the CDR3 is TGTGCCAGCAGCTTTGCGGTCATACTGGAAGAGACCCAGTACTTC.